Sequencing of this T cell receptor beta chain was carried out in a study of blood T cell repertoires in COVID-19. In regard to this clone: The same CDR3 is also encoded by other DNA sequences in this sample.

Trimming removed 0 bases from V and 3 bases from J; junction bases left unmatched: 2. The germline V gene encodes CDR1 SGHRS and CDR2 YFSETQ. The CDR3 has 15 amino acids. Clones were read by immunoSEQ multiplex PCR, and TCRdb kept only the in-frame ones, dropping some. The table records roughly 440,000 clones, about 91% of them present only once. V is TRBV5-1 and J is TRBJ1-1; TRBD1 matches 10 bases. This TCR was recovered from a woman aged 50 to 65 with COVID-19, enrolled during active disease. The sample was peripheral blood. Here the CDR3 reads CASSLDGTGDTEAFF. In DNA form, the CDR3 reads TGCGCCAGCAGCTTGGATGGGACAGGGGACACTGAAGCTTTCTTT.